What follows are 25 T cell receptor beta chains derived from one specimen sequenced in a study of human T cells and chemical hapten exposure. TCRdb used MiXCR to reprocess the RACE reads, holding one entry per CDR3 protein. This table has approximately 79,000 distinct CDR3 sequences, 8.5% appearing once. Time point indicated: pre-sensitization, week 0. Described treatment: therapeutic diphenylcyclopropenone sensitization with weekly scalp DPC. The source was whole blood, collected in connection with sensitization to the hapten diphenylcyclopropenone (DPC). Source of these receptors: a man aged 35-49 years with alopecia areata. Some clones in this sample may be carry-over from other donors' samples.

This clonotype was found many times. This chain links TRBV5-1 with TRBJ2-7; D could derive from TRBD1 or TRBD2 (5 bases each). CDR1 is SGHRS and CDR2 is YFSETQ in the germline V gene. There are 14 residues in the CDR3. V was shortened by 7 bases and J by 6 bases, with 20 bases between the two germline ends. The CDR3 nucleotides read TGCGCCAGCGCAATCGGTGACGGGACGCCCGAGCAGTACTTC. Residues: CASAIGDGTPEQYF. Complete variable domain (other parts from reference TRBV5-1 and TRBJ2-7): KAGVTQTPRYLIKTRGQQVTLSCSPISGHRSVSWYQQTPGQGLQFLFEYFSETQRNKGNFPGRFSGRQFSNSRSEMNVSTLELGDSALYLCASAIGDGTPEQYFGPGTRLTVT.

This clonotype has a count of ten or more. The chain joins TRBV6-2 or TRBV6-3 to TRBJ1-4; TRBD1 aligns across 10 bases. This CDR3 is built from 15 residues. The V segment lost 6 bases and the J segment 6 bases; nucleotides outside the gene matches: 7. Germline values: CDR1 MNHEY, CDR2 SVGEGT. The CDR3 sequence is CASSDDRGRDEKLFF. In DNA, the CDR3 is TGTGCCAGCAGCGATGACAGGGGGCGCGATGAAAAACTGTTTTTT.

This chain connects TRBV5-1 to TRBJ2-3; possibly TRBD1 for D (5 bases). The germline CDR1 and CDR2 sequences are SGHRS and YFSETQ. The germline V and J ends were trimmed by 4 bases and 2 bases, with 8 bases remaining between them. CDR3 length: 13 residues. CDR3 amino acids: CASSQQATDTQYF. The CDR3 nucleotides are TGCGCCAGCAGCCAACAGGCCACAGATACGCAGTATTTT.

The chain links TRBV5-1 to TRBJ2-1; 7 positions match TRBD2. Germline V gene data show CDR1 as SGHRS and CDR2 as YFSETQ. J was trimmed by 7 bases and V by 1 base; bases with no gene match: 8. The CDR3 runs 15 residues. The DNA of the CDR3 is TGCGCCAGCAGCTTGATAGTGGGGGGGGGTAATGAGCAGTTCTTC. Its translation is CASSLIVGGGNEQFF.

Ten or more counts support this clonotype. This chain uses TRBV28 with TRBJ2-1, with D possibly being TRBD1 or TRBD2 (5 bases each). CDR1 MDHEN and CDR2 SYDVKM come from the germline V gene. This CDR3 has 14 residues. The V and J ends lost 8 bases and 5 bases respectively, with 16 bases between them. Here the CDR3 reads CASVPGLSHNEQFF. The CDR3 DNA follows: TGTGCCAGCGTCCCGGGGCTGTCGCACAATGAGCAGTTCTTC.

In this sample, this clonotype turned up many times. This sequence joins TRBV29-1 and TRBJ2-1; TRBD2 is a possible D gene (6 bases). Germline V lookup: CDR1 SQVTM, CDR2 ANQGSEA. V was cut by 1 base and J by 5 bases, with 9 bases left in between. The CDR3 loop spans 13 amino acids. CDR3 in amino acids: CSVEGLAHNEQFF. Here the CDR3 DNA reads TGCAGCGTTGAAGGCCTAGCGCACAATGAGCAGTTCTTC.

This chain connects TRBV7-8 to TRBJ2-1; D might be TRBD2 (5 bases). Per germline, CDR1 SGHVS and CDR2 FQNEAQ. The CDR3 has 15 residues. Deletions cut 1 base from V and 7 bases from J, with 14 bases between. The CDR3 spells CASSLGAGPPNEQFF. DNA for the CDR3: TGTGCCAGCAGCTTAGGCGCGGGCCCTCCAAATGAGCAGTTCTTC.

This clonotype was seen a few times. The rearrangement uses TRBV19 and TRBJ2-7; no definite D call. Between the trimmed V and J ends, which lost 0 bases and 0 bases, there was a span of 9 bases. CDR3 length: 15 amino acids. CDR1 is LNHDA and CDR2 is SQIVND in the germline V gene (reference sequence). CDR3 loop: CASSIEHSPSYEQYF. CDR3 in DNA: TGTGCCAGTAGTATAGAGCACAGTCCCTCCTACGAGCAGTACTTC. Combining the CDR3 with reference TRBV19 and TRBJ2-7 gives the whole variable domain DGGITQSPKYLFRKEGQNVTLSCEQNLNHDAMYWYRQDPGQGLRLIYYSQIVNDFQKGDIAEGYSVSREKKESFPLTVTSAQKNPTAFYLCASSIEHSPSYEQYFGPGTRLTVT.

This clonotype was seen ten or more times. This chain connects TRBV28 to TRBJ1-5; D is undetermined. The CDR3 extends over 14 amino acids. The germline gives CDR1 MDHEN, CDR2 SYDVKM. V lost 6 bases to trimming and J lost 3 bases, with 12 bases between them. The CDR3 coding sequence is TGTGCCAGCAGGCAGTCATTAGACAATCAGCCCCAGCATTTT. Protein sequence: CASRQSLDNQPQHF.

This clonotype was counted at least ten times. V is TRBV29-1 and J is TRBJ2-1; no reliable D call. Germline V gene data show CDR1 as SQVTM and CDR2 as ANQGSEA. Trimming left V 0 bases short and J 9 bases short, with 9 bases between. CDR3 length: 12 residues. CDR3 region: CSVEDPVSEQFF. Here the CDR3 DNA reads TGCAGCGTTGAAGATCCAGTTAGTGAGCAGTTCTTC.

This clonotype was recorded many times. This chain links TRBV6-2 or TRBV6-3 with TRBJ1-5, with D uncertain. V was pared by 7 bases and J by 11 bases, with 21 bases between. The CDR3 covers 14 residues. In germline, CDR1 is MNHEY, CDR2 SVGEGT. CDR3 bases: TGTGCCAGCATAAACGAAGCGGGGTCGGGAGCCCAGCATTTT. Protein product: CASINEAGSGAQHF.

This clonotype was counted many times. This chain connects TRBV7-2 to TRBJ2-3; D remains unclear. Germline V CDR1 and CDR2: SGHTA, FQGNSA. Deletions cut 5 bases from V and 0 bases from J, with 6 bases between. The CDR3 has 13 amino acids. CDR3 in DNA: TGTGCCAGCAGCCACGCTAGCACAGATACGCAGTATTTT. Translation gives CASSHASTDTQYF. Using reference TRBV7-2 and TRBJ2-3 for the parts outside the CDR3, the full variable domain is GAGVSQSPSNKVTEKGKDVELRCDPISGHTALYWYRQSLGQGLEFLIYFQGNSAPDKSGLPSDRFSAERTGGSVSTLTIQRTQQEDSAVYLCASSHASTDTQYFGPGTRLTVL.

This clonotype has ten or more counts. The chain joins TRBV6-2 or TRBV6-3 to TRBJ2-7, with 10 bases fitting TRBD2. Germline loops: CDR1 MNHEY, CDR2 SVGEGT. V trimming: 10 bases; J trimming: 7 bases; junction bases outside the gene matches: 10. The CDR3 length is 13 residues. The CDR3 loop is CATQREGLREQYF. The DNA for the CDR3 is TGTGCCACCCAGCGGGAGGGACTTAGGGAGCAGTACTTC.

This clonotype was seen only a few times. This rearrangement joins TRBV28 to TRBJ2-2; a weak D match, TRBD1 (6 bases). The germline V gene has CDR1 MDHEN and CDR2 SYDVKM. This CDR3 spans 18 amino acids. Trimming stripped 4 bases from V and 4 bases from J, with 22 bases between. The CDR3 DNA reads TGTGCCAGCAGTTCACCCACCCCAGGGGCGGTCGGCACCGGGGAGCTGTTTTTT. Translating it yields CASSSPTPGAVGTGELFF.

This sequence joins TRBV4-1 and TRBJ1-4, with 8 bases fitting TRBD1. The ends lost 4 bases at V and 3 bases at J; junction bases unmatched: 1. This CDR3 has 14 residues. The germline V gene has CDR1 MGHRA and CDR2 YSYEKL. CDR3 amino acids: CASSPTGANEKLFF. The CDR3 region has the DNA TGCGCCAGCAGCCCGACAGGGGCTAATGAAAAACTGTTTTTT.

This clonotype was detected a few times. The V call is TRBV2, the J call TRBJ2-3, with TRBD2 matching over 9 bases. After removal of 3 bases from V and 6 bases from J, the junction contained 10 bases not matched to a gene. The germline CDR1 and CDR2 sequences are SNHLY and FYNNEI. The CDR3 is 16 residues long. This CDR3 reads CASSEMLAGGADTQYF. For the CDR3, the DNA is TGTGCCAGCAGTGAGATGTTGGCGGGAGGGGCGGATACGCAGTATTTT.

This clonotype was observed a few times. This sequence joins TRBV7-2 and TRBJ2-3; 11 bases agree with TRBD2. V lost 3 bases, J lost 6 bases, and 8 bases stayed unmatched. Germline assignment: CDR1 SGHTA and CDR2 FQGNSA. There are 16 residues in the CDR3. The CDR3 DNA is TGTGCCAGCAGCTTTACTAGCGGGAGTTCGTCGGATACGCAGTATTTT. Translation: CASSFTSGSSSDTQYF. Looking up the rest from reference TRBV7-2 and TRBJ2-3 gives the full variable domain: GAGVSQSPSNKVTEKGKDVELRCDPISGHTALYWYRQSLGQGLEFLIYFQGNSAPDKSGLPSDRFSAERTGGSVSTLTIQRTQQEDSAVYLCASSFTSGSSSDTQYFGPGTRLTVL.

The V gene is TRBV11-1, the J gene TRBJ2-5; D gene unclear. The germline V and J ends were trimmed by 3 bases and 5 bases, with 13 bases remaining between them. CDR3 length equals 14 residues. Per germline, CDR1 SGHAT and CDR2 FQDESV (reference sequence). In DNA form, the CDR3 reads TGTGCCAGCAGCTTTAGGGTGACGGTTGAGACCCAGTACTTC. This translates into CASSFRVTVETQYF.

This clonotype has a count of ten or more. The CDR3 here is CSVSAGQSTEAFF. The DNA for the CDR3 is TGCAGCGTGAGTGCGGGACAGAGCACTGAAGCTTTCTTT. The rearrangement joins TRBV29-1 to TRBJ1-1; TRBD1 matches at 7 bases. Germline V gene sequence: CDR1 SQVTM, CDR2 ANQGSEA. The V and J ends lost 6 bases and 4 bases, in that order; junction bases with no gene match: 8. The CDR3 loop spans 13 amino acids.

This clonotype was seen repeatedly, ten times or more. This chain uses TRBV7-2 with TRBJ1-5; 8 bases fit TRBD1. The germline gives CDR1 SGHTA, CDR2 FQGNSA. V dropped 4 bases and J dropped 0; count of bases not matched to a gene: 5. The CDR3 is 16 amino acids. The CDR3, as DNA: TGTGCCAGCAGCTCCCCGACAGGGGCTAGCAATCAGCCCCAGCATTTT. It is translated as CASSSPTGASNQPQHF.

The chain recombines TRBV5-6 with TRBJ2-5, with TRBD2 matching over 9 bases. Looked up from germline, CDR1 is SGHDT and CDR2 is YYEEEE. CDR3 length: 14 amino acids. Trimming removed 4 bases from V and 1 base from J; junction bases left unmatched: 2. The CDR3 loop reads CASSTTSGQETQYF. CDR3 nucleotide sequence: TGTGCCAGCAGCACGACTAGCGGCCAAGAGACCCAGTACTTC.

This chain connects TRBV6-2 or TRBV6-3 to TRBJ1-1; D ambiguous. Germline V CDR1 and CDR2: MNHEY, SVGEGT. The CDR3 sequence is 13 residues long. The V gene lost 8 bases and the J gene lost 0 bases, with 10 bases spanning the gap. CDR3 residues: CASLPDLNTEAFF. The DNA of the CDR3 is TGTGCCAGCCTTCCCGACTTGAACACTGAAGCTTTCTTT.

This clonotype has at least ten counts. This chain joins TRBV10-3 and TRBJ1-1; D might be TRBD1 (5 bases). Germline CDR1 is ENHRY and CDR2 is SYGVKD. V was pared by 0 bases and J by 3 bases, with 14 bases between. The CDR3 totals 16 residues. The CDR3 region is CAISESPGGRYTEAFF. The CDR3 DNA follows: TGTGCCATCAGTGAGTCCCCGGGGGGGAGGTACACTGAAGCTTTCTTT.

This clonotype was counted between two and nine times. The J gene is TRBJ2-5, the V gene TRBV12-3 or TRBV12-4; TRBD1 is a possible D gene (5 bases). Between the trimmed V and J ends, which lost 6 bases and 5 bases, there was a span of 19 bases. This CDR3 spans 15 amino acids. For the CDR3, the DNA is TGTGCCAGCAGCCCGACAGTCCTAGGCTTCGAGACCCAGTACTTC. Its translation is CASSPTVLGFETQYF.

This sequence joins TRBV29-1 and TRBJ1-6, with a possible D match to TRBD1 (5 bases). The CDR3 is 14 residues long. Germline V CDR1 and CDR2: SQVTM, ANQGSEA. The V end was cut by 6 bases, the J end by 10 bases, with 19 bases between. The CDR3 region has the DNA TGCAGCGTCTCTGTTGGAGGGGAGAGGTCACCCCTCCACTTT. It translates to CSVSVGGERSPLHF.